This TCR beta chain is from a study of control samples from healthy donors and cancer patients. Libraries were prepared by immunoSEQ multiplex PCR; TCRdb keeps only in-frame clonotypes and omits some of them. The sample lists some 100,000 clones, more than 90% occurring once. This clone was found once. The sample holds other DNA sequences that translate to the same CDR3. Germline values: CDR1 SGHTA, CDR2 FQGNSA. CDR3 length: 13 residues. The V end lost 7 bases, the J end lost 8 bases, and 14 bases lay between the germline ends. This sequence was found in a human donor in good health. The donor label of this sample is uncertain. The chain employs TRBV7-2 and TRBJ1-4, with a weak D call TRBD1 (6 bases). What was sequenced was blood. The CDR3 DNA reads as TGTGCCAGCACCCGAGGGGGGGGCGAAAAACTGTTTTTT. It yields the protein CASTRGGGEKLFF.